Below, 21 T cell receptor beta chains from the same sample are listed, as sequenced in a study of blood T cell repertoires in COVID-19. Using immunoSEQ multiplex PCR, the repertoire was profiled, and TCRdb retains in-frame clones only, with some absent. The sample holds fewer than 100,000 clones; around 91% are singletons and the top ten take under 2.5%. Material: peripheral blood. All receptors derive from a woman aged 45-65 years in a cohort sampled during active COVID-19.

With regard to this clone: This specimen includes other DNA sequences encoding the same CDR3. This sequence joins TRBV6-1 and TRBJ2-7; D possibly corresponds to TRBD2 (6 bases). V lost 1 base, J lost 3 bases, and 10 bases lay in between. This CDR3 contains 14 residues. In germline, CDR1 is MNHNS, CDR2 SASEGT. The CDR3 region has the DNA TGTGCCAGCAGTGAAGGTCCGGGAGTCTACGAGCAGTACTTC. Translated: CASSEGPGVYEQYF.

The rearrangement links TRBV3-1 (or the pseudogene TRBV3-2) to TRBJ2-7; D unclear. The CDR3 runs to 14 residues. V lost 1 base, J lost 0 bases, and 7 bases lay in between. Germline V lookup: CDR1 LGHDT, CDR2 YNNKEL (reference sequence). The CDR3, as DNA: TGTGCCAGCAGCCAAGGGGCTTCCTCCTACGAGCAGTACTTC. Protein product: CASSQGASSYEQYF.

The rearrangement joins TRBV29-1 to TRBJ1-3; D may be TRBD1 (5 bases). This CDR3 has 11 residues. The V end lost 7 bases, the J end lost 2 bases, and 6 bases lay between the germline ends. Germline V gene lookup returns CDR1 SQVTM and CDR2 ANQGSEA. CDR3 sequence: CSGQTGNTIYF. The CDR3 DNA is TGCAGCGGACAGACTGGAAACACCATATATTTT.

J is TRBJ2-7 and V is TRBV6-5; a weak D match, TRBD2 (5 bases). Germline CDR1 reads MNHEY; CDR2 reads SVGAGI. The CDR3 covers 13 residues. Trimming took 10 bases from V and 5 from J, leaving 18 bases between them. The CDR3 DNA sequence: TGTGCCACCAGCGCGCCGGAGGAAGACGAGCAGTACTTC. Protein sequence: CATSAPEEDEQYF.

V usage is TRBV6-6 and J usage is TRBJ2-7, with TRBD1 as a possible D gene (5 bases). The CDR3 is made up of 15 amino acids. Per germline, CDR1 MNHNY and CDR2 SVGAGI (reference sequence). Trimming shortened V by 6 bases and J by 0 bases, and 15 bases separated the two germline ends. The chain's CDR3 is CASRSQDPSSYEQYF. DNA for the CDR3: TGTGCCAGCAGATCACAGGACCCCAGCTCCTACGAGCAGTACTTC.

The chain has TRBV13 and TRBJ2-5, with 7 bases fitting TRBD2. CDR1 and CDR2 (germline): PRHDT, FYEKMQ (reference sequence). This CDR3 has 17 amino acids. The V and J ends lost 0 bases and 0 bases, in that order; junction bases with no gene match: 7. The CDR3 DNA reads TGTGCCAGCAGCTTAGGGGGCGGCGGGGGTTACCAAGAGACCCAGTACTTC. It codes for CASSLGGGGGYQETQYF.

Here the CDR3 DNA reads TGTGCCTCAGACTCAGGGGGCGGCTACGAGCAGTACTTC. Translating gives CASDSGGGYEQYF. The gene calls are TRBV30 and TRBJ2-7; 8 bases match TRBD1. The CDR3 is made up of 13 amino acids. CDR1 is GTSNPN and CDR2 is SVGIG in the germline V gene (reference sequence). V shed 7 bases and J 3 bases; nucleotides not matched to a gene: 8.

V is TRBV13 and J is TRBJ1-3; maybe TRBD1 (5 bases). The germline V gene encodes CDR1 PRHDT and CDR2 FYEKMQ (reference sequence). This CDR3 contains 15 residues. Trimming shortened V by 1 base and J by 0 bases, and 7 bases separated the two germline ends. Here the CDR3 reads CASSLVGGSGNTIYF. CDR3 coding DNA: TGTGCCAGCAGCTTAGTGGGGGGCTCTGGAAACACCATATATTTT.

CDR3 region: CSASTGTQYF. CDR3 sequence (DNA): TGCAGTGCTAGTACGGGGACCCAGTACTTC. The chain joins TRBV20-1 to TRBJ2-5; D gene uncertain. This CDR3 has 10 residues. Germline V lookup: CDR1 DFQATT, CDR2 SNEGSKA (reference sequence). V was shortened by 3 bases and J by 7 bases, with 6 bases between the two germline ends.

V is TRBV6-2 or TRBV6-3 and J is TRBJ2-7; TRBD2 matches at 11 bases. Germline lookup yields CDR1 MNHEY and CDR2 SVGEGT. The ends lost 6 bases at V and 8 bases at J; junction bases unmatched: 9. The CDR3 runs 14 residues. The CDR3 nucleotides read TGTGCCAGCAGCGCCCTCAGGACTAGCGGGCAGCAGTACTTC. It codes for CASSALRTSGQQYF.

The V and J genes are TRBV5-6 and TRBJ2-1; tentative D call: TRBD1 (5 bases). Trimming shortened V by 0 bases and J by 0 bases, and 13 bases separated the two germline ends. Germline assignment: CDR1 SGHDT and CDR2 YYEEEE. This CDR3 contains 17 residues. The CDR3 loop is CASSLVRQSGSYNEQFF. The CDR3 DNA is TGTGCCAGCAGCTTGGTCAGACAGTCCGGCTCCTACAATGAGCAGTTCTTC.

For the CDR3, the DNA is TGTGCCACCAGTGATTTAACTAGCGGGAGCACAGATACGCAGTATTTT. Translation gives CATSDLTSGSTDTQYF. J is TRBJ2-3 and V is TRBV24-1; 9 nucleotides align to TRBD2. Germline V gene sequence: CDR1 KGHDR, CDR2 SFDVKD. The CDR3 has 16 residues. V dropped 1 base and J dropped 0; count of bases not matched to a gene: 1.

This sequence joins TRBV19 and TRBJ1-1, with 7 positions matching TRBD1. From germline, CDR1 is LNHDA and CDR2 SQIVND (reference sequence). Trimming removed 7 bases from V and 2 bases from J; junction bases left unmatched: 16. The CDR3 length is 17 residues. The CDR3 sequence: CASIPKPFQGGNTEAFF. In DNA form, the CDR3 reads TGTGCCAGTATCCCTAAACCCTTCCAGGGGGGCAACACTGAAGCTTTCTTT.

The rearrangement links TRBV6-5 to TRBJ1-3; TRBD1 is a possible D gene (6 bases). Per the germline V gene, CDR1 is MNHEY and CDR2 is SVGAGI. The CDR3 length is 15 residues. Trimming removed 4 bases at V and 2 bases at J, with 12 bases between. The CDR3 coding sequence is TGTGCCAGCAGTTCCACAGGGTTCACTGGAAACACCATATATTTT. Protein: CASSSTGFTGNTIYF.

The genes are TRBV12-3 or TRBV12-4 and TRBJ1-1, with D tentatively TRBD1 (5 bases). This CDR3 contains 12 residues. Trimming pared 6 bases from V and 7 bases from J, leaving 12 bases between. CDR3 coding DNA: TGTGCCAGCAGACCTCGACAGAGTGAAGCTTTCTTT. It yields the protein CASRPRQSEAFF.

The J gene is TRBJ1-2, the V gene TRBV7-2, with TRBD1 as a possible D gene (6 bases). This CDR3 has 15 residues. The V end lost 6 bases, the J end lost 4 bases, and 18 bases lay between the germline ends. Germline CDR1 SGHTA, CDR2 FQGNSA. The CDR3, as DNA: TGTGCCAGCAGTTTGCCTGGGCAGGGGTTCTATGGCTACACCTTC. Translated, it gives CASSLPGQGFYGYTF.

This clone was counted ten times or more. The CDR3 loop reads CASSLGFFRDSYEQYF. The CDR3 nucleotides are TGTGCCAGCAGCTTAGGGTTTTTCCGGGACTCCTACGAGCAGTACTTC. The rearrangement links TRBV11-3 to TRBJ2-7; tentative D call: TRBD2 (5 bases). With 1 base removed from V and 0 bases from J, the gap between germline ends came to 13 bases. The V gene's germline CDR1 is SGHNT and CDR2 YENEEA. The CDR3 sequence is 16 residues long.

This clone was picked up one time. The J gene is TRBJ1-1, the V gene TRBV5-1; 8 nucleotides align to TRBD1. CDR1 and CDR2 from the germline V gene are SGHRS and YFSETQ. The V segment lost 4 bases and the J segment 2 bases; nucleotides outside the gene matches: 10. This CDR3 is built from 16 residues. CDR3 sequence: CASSPKTGQGNTEAFF. The DNA of the CDR3 is TGCGCCAGCAGCCCTAAAACCGGACAGGGAAACACTGAAGCTTTCTTT. Based on the CDR3 plus reference TRBV5-1 and TRBJ1-1, the full variable domain is KAGVTQTPRYLIKTRGQQVTLSCSPISGHRSVSWYQQTPGQGLQFLFEYFSETQRNKGNFPGRFSGRQFSNSRSEMNVSTLELGDSALYLCASSPKTGQGNTEAFFGQGTRLTVV.

This chain joins TRBV11-2 and TRBJ2-6; TRBD1 matches 8 bases. The V gene's germline CDR1 is SGHAT and CDR2 FQNNGV. The CDR3 consists of 19 residues. Unmatched junction bases numbered 14, after V lost 5 bases and J lost 2 bases. CDR3 residues: CASSPWSTGVVPGANVLTF. In DNA form, the CDR3 reads TGTGCCAGCAGCCCATGGTCGACAGGGGTGGTCCCTGGGGCCAACGTCCTGACTTTC. The variable domain in full, with the rest retrieved from reference TRBV11-2 and TRBJ2-6, is EAGVAQSPRYKIIEKRQSVAFWCNPISGHATLYWYQQILGQGPKLLIQFQNNGVVDDSQLPKDRFSAERLKGVDSTLKIQPAKLEDSAVYLCASSPWSTGVVPGANVLTFGAGSRLTVL.

This clone appeared once. V is TRBV7-2 and J is TRBJ2-3; TRBD2 agrees at 7 bases. CDR1 and CDR2 from the germline V gene are SGHTA and FQGNSA. This CDR3 has 16 residues. V lost 2 bases to trimming and J lost 1 base; unmatched junction nucleotides: 6. CDR3 coding DNA: TGTGCCAGCAGCTTAATCGCGGGGGACCGCACAGATACGCAGTATTTT. This encodes CASSLIAGDRTDTQYF.

The chain couples TRBV24-1 to TRBJ2-2, with TRBD2 matching over 7 bases. CDR3 length equals 19 residues. Germline V gene data show CDR1 as KGHDR and CDR2 as SFDVKD. V gave up 1 base and J gave up 5 bases; unmatched junction bases: 15. This chain's CDR3 is CATSDLGRPGRVWTGELFF. In DNA, the CDR3 is TGTGCCACCAGTGATTTAGGTCGGCCAGGGAGGGTGTGGACCGGGGAGCTGTTTTTT.